The 22 T cell receptor beta chains below were found in one sample sequenced in a study of a mutant IDH1 vaccine in newly diagnosed glioma. Profiled with immunoSEQ multiplex PCR; TCRdb holds only in-frame clones, not every one. The sample lists about 30,000 clones; around nine tenths were seen once. These receptors are not linked to any known antigen. As for time point: week 23, last vaccination. The investigators gave 300 ug of mutant IDH1 20-mer peptide in each vaccine dose, together with topical imiquimod. The material was PBMCs, obtained from a glioma patient whose treatment included an IDH1 peptide vaccine. The origin of the receptors is a man aged 35-49 years with glioma.

The chain recombines TRBV5-4 with TRBJ1-5, with 7 bases identical to TRBD1. Germline trimming cut 4 bases from V and 2 bases from J; bases unmatched to any gene: 6. Germline V CDR1 and CDR2: SGHNT, YYREEE (reference sequence). The CDR3 consists of 15 residues. Here the CDR3 reads CASSPGTEGNQPQHF. CDR3 coding DNA: TGTGCCAGCAGCCCCGGGACAGAAGGCAATCAGCCCCAGCATTTT. The variable domain in full, completed from reference TRBV5-4 and TRBJ1-5, reads ETGVTQSPTHLIKTRGQQVTLRCSSQSGHNTVSWYQQALGQGPQFIFQYYREEENGRGNFPPRFSGLQFPNYSSELNVNALELDDSALYLCASSPGTEGNQPQHFGDGTRLSIL.

The gene calls are TRBV6-1 and TRBJ2-2; D remains ambiguous. The CDR3 is made up of 15 amino acids. Germline V gene sequence: CDR1 MNHNS, CDR2 SASEGT. V gave up 7 bases and J gave up 0 bases, with 12 bases separating them. CDR3 sequence (DNA): TGTGCCAGCACCCCCGATATTCCGAACACCGGGGAGCTGTTTTTT. It translates to CASTPDIPNTGELFF.

The chain is built from TRBV28 and TRBJ1-1, with a weak D call TRBD1 (5 bases). Germline CDR1 MDHEN, CDR2 SYDVKM. The CDR3 totals 12 residues. Trimming took 6 bases from V and 4 from J, leaving 9 bases between them. Here the CDR3 DNA reads TGTGCCAGCAGAAGGCAGGGCACTGAAGCTTTCTTT. It encodes CASRRQGTEAFF.

V usage is TRBV5-1 and J usage is TRBJ1-2; D is undetermined. From germline, CDR1 is SGHRS and CDR2 YFSETQ. The V gene lost 0 bases and the J gene lost 8 bases, with 14 bases spanning the gap. The CDR3 is 14 amino acids. The CDR3 is CASSLDEGRAGYTF. CDR3 coding DNA: TGCGCCAGCAGCTTGGATGAAGGGAGGGCCGGCTACACCTTC.

The chain combines TRBV18 with TRBJ1-1; no reliable D call. The V end lost 1 base, the J end lost 3 bases, and 6 bases lay between the germline ends. Germline CDR1 is KGHSH and CDR2 is LQKENI. The CDR3 is 13 residues long. The CDR3 coding sequence is TGTGCCAGCTCACCACGCCTCGACACTGAAGCTTTCTTT. Translated, it gives CASSPRLDTEAFF.

This chain uses TRBV5-6 with TRBJ2-3; D call uncertain. The germline CDR1 and CDR2 sequences are SGHDT and YYEEEE. V lost 0 bases and J lost 2, with 13 bases in between. CDR3 length: 16 amino acids. The CDR3, as DNA: TGTGCCAGCAGCTTGGGCTCCTTAAGTGTCACAGATACGCAGTATTTT. Amino acid sequence: CASSLGSLSVTDTQYF.

A single count supports this clone. V usage is TRBV5-5 and J usage is TRBJ1-4, with TRBD1 matching over 8 bases. V trimming: 5 bases; J trimming: 7 bases; junction bases outside the gene matches: 10. The CDR3 is 15 residues long. CDR1 is SGHKS, CDR2 YYEKEE, per germline (reference sequence). The CDR3, as DNA: TGTGCCAGCAGGGAGACAGGGGTCGGAGGTGAAAAACTGTTTTTT. It yields the protein CASRETGVGGEKLFF.

V gene TRBV28 combines with J gene TRBJ1-2; 7 bases align to TRBD1. The CDR3 covers 13 residues. V lost 2 bases and J lost 3; bases outside the gene matches: 0. The germline V gene has CDR1 MDHEN and CDR2 SYDVKM. CDR3 in DNA: TGTGCCAGCAGTTTAGGGACAGACTATGGCTACACCTTC. This translates into CASSLGTDYGYTF.

This chain joins TRBV9 and TRBJ1-5; a possible D gene is TRBD1 (5 bases). V was pared by 3 bases and J by 1 base, with 8 bases between. Germline V lookup: CDR1 SGDLS, CDR2 YYNGEE. This CDR3 contains 14 residues. The CDR3 DNA reads as TGTGCCAGCAGCGCGGGGACGAGCAATCAGCCCCAGCATTTT. It codes for CASSAGTSNQPQHF.

V usage is TRBV7-9 and J usage is TRBJ1-1, with TRBD1 as a possible D gene (5 bases). CDR3 size: 14 residues. V was shortened by 3 bases and J by 5 bases, with 13 bases between the two germline ends. Germline V gene sequence: CDR1 SEHNR, CDR2 FQNEAQ (reference sequence). This chain's CDR3 is CASSLGPPGTEAFF. The CDR3 DNA sequence: TGTGCCAGCAGCTTGGGACCCCCAGGGACTGAAGCTTTCTTT.

The rearrangement uses TRBV19 and TRBJ2-3, with TRBD2 as a possible D gene (5 bases). The germline V gene has CDR1 LNHDA and CDR2 SQIVND (reference sequence). The CDR3 is 15 residues long. V lost 3 bases to trimming and J lost 3 bases, with 13 bases between them. The CDR3 nucleotides are TGTGCCAGTAGTATTTCCCGGACTGAAACAGATACGCAGTATTTT. Residues: CASSISRTETDTQYF.

This chain uses TRBV4-1 with TRBJ1-1, with 7 bases aligning to TRBD1. V gave up 3 bases and J gave up 4 bases; unmatched junction bases: 8. The CDR3 extends over 15 amino acids. From germline, CDR1 is MGHRA and CDR2 YSYEKL. For the CDR3, the DNA is TGCGCCAGCAGCCAGGGGGGACAGCTGGGCACTGAAGCTTTCTTT. It translates to CASSQGGQLGTEAFF.

This chain links TRBV5-1 with TRBJ2-3; 7 nucleotides line up with TRBD1. V lost 4 bases and J lost 0; bases outside the gene matches: 5. CDR3 length: 15 amino acids. CDR1 and CDR2 from the germline V gene are SGHRS and YFSETQ. The CDR3 sequence is CASSLGTVSTDTQYF. The CDR3, as DNA: TGCGCCAGCAGCCTCGGGACAGTTAGCACAGATACGCAGTATTTT.

V and J are TRBV5-4 and TRBJ1-1, with 9 bases that match TRBD1. Losses at the gene ends were 4 bases for V and 12 bases for J; bases not matched to a gene: 7. This CDR3 has 12 amino acids. Germline CDR1 is SGHNT and CDR2 is YYREEE (reference sequence). CDR3: CASSRQGVSPFF. DNA of the CDR3: TGTGCCAGCAGCCGACAGGGGGTCTCCCCTTTCTTT.

This rearrangement joins TRBV18 to TRBJ2-5; 7 bases map to TRBD1. This CDR3 contains 14 residues. V shed 3 bases and J 4 bases; nucleotides not matched to a gene: 5. CDR1 and CDR2 from the germline V gene are KGHSH and LQKENI. The CDR3: CASSPKGQRETQYF. DNA for the CDR3: TGTGCCAGCTCACCGAAGGGACAGAGAGAGACCCAGTACTTC.

The chain employs TRBV7-9 and TRBJ1-1; D not resolved. The CDR3 runs to 14 residues. CDR1 and CDR2 (germline): SEHNR, FQNEAQ (reference sequence). V lost 3 bases and J 3 bases, leaving 11 bases between the germline ends. This chain's CDR3 is CASSFKGQDTEAFF. The CDR3 DNA sequence: TGTGCCAGCAGCTTTAAGGGCCAGGACACTGAAGCTTTCTTT.

The chain combines TRBV4-1 with TRBJ2-7; the D gene is possibly TRBD1 (6 bases). There are 15 residues in the CDR3. CDR1 is MGHRA and CDR2 is YSYEKL in the germline V gene. Trimming shortened V by 0 bases and J by 6 bases, and 15 bases separated the two germline ends. Written as DNA, the CDR3 is TGCGCCAGCAGCCAAGATCTACAGGGAAAACGCGAGCAGTACTTC. Its translation: CASSQDLQGKREQYF.

This clone was seen a handful of times. The chain combines TRBV28 with TRBJ1-3; 8 positions agree with TRBD1. This CDR3 region has 19 residues. V lost 4 bases and J lost 4; bases outside the gene matches: 18. The germline V gene encodes CDR1 MDHEN and CDR2 SYDVKM. The CDR3 loop reads CASSSYWDRPFIPGNTIYF. CDR3 sequence (DNA): TGTGCCAGCAGTTCCTATTGGGACAGGCCCTTTATCCCCGGAAACACCATATATTTT.

The gene calls are TRBV7-8 and TRBJ1-5; a weak D match, TRBD1 (6 bases). Trimming stripped 4 bases from V and 0 bases from J, with 19 bases between. Looked up from germline, CDR1 is SGHVS and CDR2 is FQNEAQ. The CDR3 extends over 18 amino acids. DNA of the CDR3: TGTGCCAGCAGCTCTACCAAGGACAGAACATATAGCAATCAGCCCCAGCATTTT. As protein: CASSSTKDRTYSNQPQHF.

The V gene is TRBV4-3, the J gene TRBJ2-1; 8 nucleotides align to TRBD2. V shed 0 bases and J 10 bases; nucleotides not matched to a gene: 14. The CDR3 runs to 17 residues. Germline V CDR1 and CDR2: LGHNA, YSLEER. CDR3 amino acids: CASSQEGLTGGPREQFF. CDR3 DNA: TGCGCCAGCAGCCAAGAAGGGCTAACGGGAGGGCCCAGAGAGCAGTTCTTC.

This chain uses TRBV19 with TRBJ2-1, with D tentatively TRBD2 (6 bases). V was shortened by 0 bases and J by 3 bases, with 9 bases between the two germline ends. The CDR3 is made up of 15 amino acids. The V gene's germline CDR1 is LNHDA and CDR2 SQIVND (reference sequence). The CDR3 here is CASSIDGGLYNEQFF. CDR3 DNA: TGTGCCAGTAGTATAGATGGGGGACTCTACAATGAGCAGTTCTTC.

Here the CDR3 DNA reads TGTGCCATCAAGACCGGACAGATAAACACCGGGGAGCTGTTTTTT. This sequence encodes CAIKTGQINTGELFF. The V and J genes are TRBV10-3 and TRBJ2-2, with D possibly matching TRBD1 (6 bases). This CDR3 contains 15 residues. Per germline, CDR1 ENHRY and CDR2 SYGVKD. V gave up 7 bases and J gave up 2 bases, with 14 bases separating them.